This T cell receptor beta chain stems from a study of human T cells and chemical hapten exposure. Study overall: Alopecia areata, totalis or universalis was found in mostly female patients. From small differences in pooled library volume came most of the variation in per-sample TCR yields.

TCRdb used MiXCR to reprocess the RACE reads, holding one entry per CDR3 protein. The data contain fewer than 80,000 distinct CDR3 sequences, approximately 10% of them singletons. As to time point: patch test 3, about 24 weeks after DPC sensitization. The treatment is: therapeutic diphenylcyclopropenone sensitization with weekly scalp DPC. The ends were cut back, 0 bases at V and 5 bases at J, with 12 bases in the middle. CDR3 length: 14 residues. Germline CDR1 and CDR2: SGHNT and YYREEE (reference sequence). This sequence joins TRBV5-4 and TRBJ2-7; D is unresolved. This TCR was recovered from a woman in her thirties with alopecia areata. Some clones in this sample may be carry-over from other donors' samples. The material sequenced was whole blood, taken in connection with sensitization to the hapten diphenylcyclopropenone (DPC). CDR3 loop: CASSLEGLSNEQYF. CDR3 sequence (DNA): TGTGCCAGCAGCTTGGAGGGCCTCTCTAACGAGCAGTACTTC.